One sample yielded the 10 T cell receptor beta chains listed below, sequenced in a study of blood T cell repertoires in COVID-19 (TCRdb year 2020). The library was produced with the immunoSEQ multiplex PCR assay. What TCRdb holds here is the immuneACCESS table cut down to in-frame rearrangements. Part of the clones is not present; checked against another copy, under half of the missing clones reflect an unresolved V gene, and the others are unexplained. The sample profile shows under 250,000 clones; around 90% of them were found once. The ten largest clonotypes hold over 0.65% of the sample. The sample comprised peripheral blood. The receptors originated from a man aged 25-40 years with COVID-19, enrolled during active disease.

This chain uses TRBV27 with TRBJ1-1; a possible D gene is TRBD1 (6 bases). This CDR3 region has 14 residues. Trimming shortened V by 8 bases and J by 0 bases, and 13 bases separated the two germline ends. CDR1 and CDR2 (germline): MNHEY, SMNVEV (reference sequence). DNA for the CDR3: TGTGCCAGCCAACAGGGTCTCATGAACACTGAAGCTTTCTTT. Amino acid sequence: CASQQGLMNTEAFF.

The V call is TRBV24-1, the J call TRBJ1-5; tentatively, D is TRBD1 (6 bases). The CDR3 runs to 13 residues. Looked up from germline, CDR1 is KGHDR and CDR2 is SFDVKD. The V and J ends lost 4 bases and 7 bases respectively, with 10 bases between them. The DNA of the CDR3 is TGTGCCACCAGTGACAGGGGAGACCAGCCCCAGCATTTT. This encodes CATSDRGDQPQHF.

The CDR3 loop is CASSLRRGFSRAGGPYNEQFF. The DNA for the CDR3 is TGTGCCAGCAGTTTACGCCGGGGTTTTTCTCGAGCGGGGGGGCCCTACAATGAGCAGTTCTTC. The V and J genes are TRBV27 and TRBJ2-1; TRBD2 matches at 10 bases. The CDR3 is 21 amino acids. CDR1 is MNHEY, CDR2 SMNVEV, per germline (reference sequence). V gave up 2 bases and J gave up 2 bases; unmatched junction bases: 18.

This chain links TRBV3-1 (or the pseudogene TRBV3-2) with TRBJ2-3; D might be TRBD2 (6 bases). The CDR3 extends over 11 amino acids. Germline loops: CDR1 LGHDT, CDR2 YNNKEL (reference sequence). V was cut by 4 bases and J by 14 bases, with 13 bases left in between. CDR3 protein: CASSRGVRRYF. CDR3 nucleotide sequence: TGTGCCAGCAGCCGGGGGGTCCGGAGGTATTTT.

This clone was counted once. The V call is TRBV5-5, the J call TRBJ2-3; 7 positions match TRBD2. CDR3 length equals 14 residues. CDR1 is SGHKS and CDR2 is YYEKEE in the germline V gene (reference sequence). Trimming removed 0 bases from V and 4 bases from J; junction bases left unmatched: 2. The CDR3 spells CASSLASGADTQYF. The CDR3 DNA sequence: TGTGCCAGCAGCTTGGCCAGCGGGGCAGATACGCAGTATTTT. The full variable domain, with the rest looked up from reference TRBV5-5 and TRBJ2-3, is DAGVTQSPTHLIKTRGQQVTLRCSPISGHKSVSWYQQVLGQGPQFIFQYYEKEERGRGNFPDRFSARQFPNYSSELNVNALLLGDSALYLCASSLASGADTQYFGPGTRLTVL.

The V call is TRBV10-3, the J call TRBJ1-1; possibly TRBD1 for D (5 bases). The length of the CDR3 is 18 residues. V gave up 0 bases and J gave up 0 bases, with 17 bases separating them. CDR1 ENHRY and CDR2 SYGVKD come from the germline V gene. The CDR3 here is CAISESPVGQHMNTEAFF. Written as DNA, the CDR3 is TGTGCCATCAGTGAGTCGCCGGTAGGACAACATATGAACACTGAAGCTTTCTTT.

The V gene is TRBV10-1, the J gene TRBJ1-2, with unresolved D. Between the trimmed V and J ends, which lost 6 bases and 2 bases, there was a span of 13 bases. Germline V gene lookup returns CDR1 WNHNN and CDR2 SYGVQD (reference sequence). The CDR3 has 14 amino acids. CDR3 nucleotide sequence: TGCGCCAGCAGAGTACCTGGGCAGAACTATGGCTACACCTTC. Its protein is CASRVPGQNYGYTF.

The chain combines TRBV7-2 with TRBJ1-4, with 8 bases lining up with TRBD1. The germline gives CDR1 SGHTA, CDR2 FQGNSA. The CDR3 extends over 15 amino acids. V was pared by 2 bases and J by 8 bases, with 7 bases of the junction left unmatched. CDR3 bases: TGTGCCAGCAGCTTACGGACAGGGACGGAGGAAAAACTGTTTTTT. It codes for CASSLRTGTEEKLFF.

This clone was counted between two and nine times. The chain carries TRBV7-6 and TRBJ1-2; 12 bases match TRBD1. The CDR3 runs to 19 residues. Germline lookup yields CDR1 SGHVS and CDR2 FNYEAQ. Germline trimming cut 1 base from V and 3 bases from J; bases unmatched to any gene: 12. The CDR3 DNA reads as TGTGCCAGCAGCTTAGGAATTGGGACAGGGGGCATTATGGACTATGGCTACACCTTC. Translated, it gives CASSLGIGTGGIMDYGYTF.

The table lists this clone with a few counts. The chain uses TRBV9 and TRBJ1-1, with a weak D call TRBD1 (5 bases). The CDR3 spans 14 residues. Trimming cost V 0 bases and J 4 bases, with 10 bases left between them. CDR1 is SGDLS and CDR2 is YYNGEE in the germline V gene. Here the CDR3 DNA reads TGTGCCAGCAGCGTAGATGCGGGACTCACTGAAGCTTTCTTT. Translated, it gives CASSVDAGLTEAFF.